Below, 9 T cell receptor beta chains from the same sample are listed, as sequenced in a study of blood T cell repertoires in COVID-19. Clones were sequenced by immunoSEQ multiplex PCR, and TCRdb holds only the in-frame ones, with some missing. The sample yields about 240,000 clones, about 80% seen once. The sample taken for sequencing was peripheral blood. These receptors were collected from a woman of 80 years or more with acute or convalescent COVID-19.

CDR3 DNA sequence: TGTGCCAGCAGCTTAGATCCCCACCGTACTAGCAGGGAAGGGAATGAGCAGTTCTTC. This sequence encodes CASSLDPHRTSREGNEQFF. This rearrangement joins TRBV7-2 to TRBJ2-1; perhaps TRBD2 as D (6 bases). Germline V gene lookup returns CDR1 SGHTA and CDR2 FQGNSA. The CDR3 totals 19 residues. Trimming cost V 1 base and J 7 bases, with 26 bases left between them.

The J gene is TRBJ2-3, the V gene TRBV5-6; TRBD1 matches 7 bases. The CDR3 runs 16 residues. J was trimmed by 0 bases and V by 4 bases; bases with no gene match: 8. CDR1 and CDR2 (germline): SGHDT, YYEEEE. CDR3 region: CASSPGQSASTDTQYF. The CDR3 coding sequence is TGTGCCAGCAGCCCGGGACAGAGCGCTAGCACAGATACGCAGTATTTT.

The chain has TRBV4-1 and TRBJ1-2, with 7 nucleotides matching TRBD1. V lost 0 bases to trimming and J lost 7 bases; unmatched junction nucleotides: 8. The CDR3 consists of 15 residues. The germline V gene encodes CDR1 MGHRA and CDR2 YSYEKL. The CDR3 spells CASSQEGGLSGGYTF. The DNA of the CDR3 is TGCGCCAGCAGCCAAGAAGGGGGCTTAAGTGGTGGCTACACCTTC.

The rearrangement links TRBV15 to TRBJ2-7; TRBD1 agrees at 9 bases. CDR1 LNHNV and CDR2 YYDKDF come from the germline V gene (reference sequence). V dropped 4 bases and J dropped 5; count of bases not matched to a gene: 9. CDR3 length: 15 amino acids. This CDR3 is CATSNPGQGLHEQYF. The CDR3 DNA reads as TGTGCCACCAGCAATCCGGGACAGGGTCTACACGAGCAGTACTTC.

This chain joins TRBV6-6 and TRBJ2-7, with 11 positions matching TRBD1. V shed 7 bases and J 6 bases; nucleotides not matched to a gene: 11. The CDR3 has 15 residues. Germline CDR1 and CDR2: MNHNY and SVGAGI (reference sequence). CDR3 bases: TGTGCCAGCACCAAGGACAGGGGGCTCGTGGGCGAGCAGTACTTC. Translated: CASTKDRGLVGEQYF.

V and J are TRBV2 and TRBJ2-5, with 10 bases aligning to TRBD2. Trimming cost V 6 bases and J 4 bases; bases outside gene matches: 5. This CDR3 is built from 14 residues. The germline CDR1 and CDR2 sequences are SNHLY and FYNNEI. The DNA for the CDR3 is TGTGCCAGCAGGGTAGCGGGGGGTACAGAGACCCAGTACTTC. It specifies CASRVAGGTETQYF.

This chain connects TRBV28 to TRBJ1-2; D call uncertain. The germline CDR1 and CDR2 sequences are MDHEN and SYDVKM. V lost 2 bases to trimming and J lost 7 bases, with 8 bases between them. CDR3 length equals 12 residues. The DNA for the CDR3 is TGTGCCAGCAGTTTAATCGGGGTTGGCTACACCTTC. As protein: CASSLIGVGYTF.

V and J are TRBV9 and TRBJ2-6; 7 nucleotides match TRBD2. V lost 3 bases and J lost 2; bases outside the gene matches: 17. The CDR3 totals 20 residues. CDR1 and CDR2 (germline): SGDLS, YYNGEE. The CDR3 loop reads CASSGSGREGIVAGANVLTF. CDR3 nucleotides: TGTGCCAGCAGCGGTTCGGGGAGGGAGGGAATCGTGGCTGGGGCCAACGTCCTGACTTTC. The full variable domain, completed using reference TRBV9 and TRBJ2-6, is DSGVTQTPKHLITATGQRVTLRCSPRSGDLSVYWYQQSLDQGLQFLIQYYNGEERAKGNILERFSAQQFPDLHSELNLSSLELGDSALYFCASSGSGREGIVAGANVLTFGAGSRLTVL.

The chain combines TRBV6-5 with TRBJ2-5; 7 bases line up with TRBD1. Germline CDR1 is MNHEY and CDR2 is SVGAGI. The CDR3 has 14 amino acids. Germline trimming cut 6 bases from V and 4 bases from J; bases unmatched to any gene: 8. The CDR3 DNA sequence: TGTGCCAGCAGCCGACAGGGTTTGACAGAGACCCAGTACTTC. Protein: CASSRQGLTETQYF.